This TCR beta chain was observed in a study of T-cell memory formation after mild COVID-19 (TCRdb year 2021). Some background on the complete study: TCR sequence clusters from the two donors were found to be largely donor specific. In a couple of donors, T-cell clones that expanded and contracted after mild COVID-19 were tracked by sequencing TCRalpha and TCRbeta repertoires over time. The cohort comprised two young, previously healthy adult volunteers, one female and one male.

This clonotype has more than one count but fewer than ten. Its recognized antigen is unknown. Base qualities are not provided; no much larger clone lies one nucleotide away. Ficoll-Paque density gradient centrifugation was the method used to isolate PBMCs. Here is what the overall study found, with its caveats: Contracting CD4+ clones were located mainly in the CM and EM memory subsets, whereas CD8+ clones were found to be enriched in EMRA. Some responding clones were found in pre-infection memory, which suggests that pre-existing cross-reactive memory T cells took part in the SARS-CoV-2 response. Clones contracting from day 15 to 85 had balanced CD4/CD8 phenotypes, while a second wave expanding from day 15 to 37 was biased towards CD4+. Only a couple of mild cases were covered by the study, and larger cohorts that include severe cases with pre-infection samples were considered necessary. SARS-CoV-2 specificity was not confirmed for the second-wave clones peaking on day 37.

Instrument used: Illumina NovaSeq 6000. TCRalpha and TCRbeta cDNA libraries were built by 5'RACE with constant-segment primers, adding sample barcodes and unique molecular identifiers. RNA was extracted from every sample with Trizol reagent. The libraries were amplified in two PCR steps, and the second step added a second sample barcode and Illumina TruSeq adapters. Sequencing of the libraries was done on an Illumina NovaSeq, producing 2 x 150 bp paired-end reads. The original pipeline was this. With migec v1.2.7, reads were demultiplexed and then collapsed into UMI-guided consensus sequences. Using mixcr v2.1.11, UMI consensuses were aligned to TRA and TRB V and J templates and then assembled into clonotypes. A clonotype was counted as expanded or contracted only if both edgeR and NoisET called the change significant, with noise models trained on biological replicates. For edgeR calls, the cutoffs were a false discovery rate-adjusted p below 0.01 and a log2 fold-change threshold of 1. As an exploratory analysis of dynamics, max-normalized trajectories of the 1000 most abundant clonotypes were examined with PCA combined with hierarchical clustering. The CD4 or CD8 phenotype of responding clones was assigned using the separately sequenced CD4+ and CD8+ repertoires. TCRdb reanalyzed the raw reads on its own, using fastp at Q25 for trimming and MiXCR for clone calling, and kept in-frame beta chains. Rows with a matching CDR3 protein are joined into one entry that keeps the most common DNA and genes. The V and J calls reflect TCRdb's pipeline rather than the authors' work. The sample data list 90,000 to 120,000 distinct CDR3 sequences, and approximately 15% of these were observed just once. Of the sample, less than 40% is held by the ten largest clones.

V trim: 4 bases; J trim: 6 bases; unmatched bases: 7. The germline V gene sets CDR1 to SGHTS and CDR2 to YDEGEE. The CDR3 spans 15 residues, from the cysteine through the phenylalanine. The DNA shown is the 45-base CDR3, in frame from base 1. Recombination connected TRBV5-8 to TRBJ1-6; the central 7 bases match TRBD1. The TCR originated in a man younger than 35 who had mild COVID-19 (a few samples of this study predate the infection). The sample titles of this study are shuffled in the database, so cell type and time point are left out; the donor was told from shared clones. Sequencing was performed on PBMCs or a T cell subset sorted from them (not recorded which). The bases read TGTGCCAGCAGCCCACGGGGACAGTTTAATTCACCCCTCCACTTT. Translation gives CASSPRGQFNSPLHF.